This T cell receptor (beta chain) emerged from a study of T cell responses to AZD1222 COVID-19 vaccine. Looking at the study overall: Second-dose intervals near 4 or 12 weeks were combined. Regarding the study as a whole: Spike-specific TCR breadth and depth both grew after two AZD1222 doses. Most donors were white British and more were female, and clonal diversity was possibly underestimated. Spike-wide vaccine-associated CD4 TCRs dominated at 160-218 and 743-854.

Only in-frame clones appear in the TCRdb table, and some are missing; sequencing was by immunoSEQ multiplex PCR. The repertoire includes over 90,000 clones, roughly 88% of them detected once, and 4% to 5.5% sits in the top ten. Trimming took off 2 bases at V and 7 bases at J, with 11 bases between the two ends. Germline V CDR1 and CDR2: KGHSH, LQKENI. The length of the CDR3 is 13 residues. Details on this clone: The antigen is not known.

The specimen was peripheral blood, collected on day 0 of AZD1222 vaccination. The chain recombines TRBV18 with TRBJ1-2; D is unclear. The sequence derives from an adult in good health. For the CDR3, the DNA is TGTGCCAGCTCACCATCGCTAAGAACTGGCTACACCTTC. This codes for CASSPSLRTGYTF.